The rows below give T cell receptor beta chains drawn from one sample of a study of blood T cell repertoires in COVID-19. Using immunoSEQ multiplex PCR, the repertoire was profiled, and TCRdb retains in-frame clones only, with some absent. The table has about 20,000 clones, 70% to 80% seen once; the top ten hold roughly 50%. The specimen was peripheral blood. Receptors were obtained from a man older than 75 with acute or convalescent COVID-19. The CDR3 runs from the conserved cysteine through the conserved F or W. The D gene is left open where the match is weak. The size entry is marked missing in some rows and otherwise reads once, few, many or a size class.

j_call: TRBJ1-1; d_call: NA; clone_size: NA; v_call: TRBV19; cdr3_nt: TGTGCCAGTACCCTGGGTTCGGAAAGGAGGACTGAAGCTTTCTTT; cdr3_aa: CASTLGSERRTEAFF
j_call: TRBJ1-2; d_call: NA; clone_size: NA; v_call: TRBV19; cdr3_nt: TGTGCCAGTAGTATATGGGGGGCTAACTATGGCTACACCTTC; cdr3_aa: CASSIWGANYGYTF
j_call: TRBJ2-3; d_call: NA; clone_size: few; v_call: TRBV3-1/TRBV3-2; cdr3_nt: TGTGCCAGCAGCCCAAGCCACGCGGTAGATACGCAGTATTTT; cdr3_aa: CASSPSHAVDTQYF
j_call: TRBJ2-1; d_call: TRBD2; clone_size: NA; v_call: TRBV5-1; cdr3_nt: TGCGCCAGCAGCGTCAAGGGCCCCGTCTCTAGCGGGAGCGGCAATGAGCAGTTCTTC; cdr3_aa: CASSVKGPVSSGSGNEQFF
j_call: TRBJ2-1; d_call: NA; clone_size: few; v_call: TRBV5-4; cdr3_nt: TGTGCCAGCAGCTGGGGGCTAGGGTACAATGAGCAGTTCTTC; cdr3_aa: CASSWGLGYNEQFF
j_call: TRBJ2-7; d_call: TRBD2; clone_size: NA; v_call: TRBV18; cdr3_nt: TGTGCCAGCTCAGAGCACCCGGGACTAGAATACGAGCAGTACTTC; cdr3_aa: CASSEHPGLEYEQYF
j_call: TRBJ2-7; d_call: NA; clone_size: NA; v_call: TRBV29-1; cdr3_nt: TGCAGCGCCGGCGGGACCGCGGGCGAGCAGTACTTC; cdr3_aa: CSAGGTAGEQYF
j_call: TRBJ2-2; d_call: TRBD1; clone_size: NA; v_call: TRBV12-3/TRBV12-4; cdr3_nt: TGTGCCAGCAGCCCGGACAGGACCGGGGAGCTGTTTTTT; cdr3_aa: CASSPDRTGELFF
j_call: TRBJ2-5; d_call: TRBD2; clone_size: few; v_call: TRBV2; cdr3_nt: TGTGCCAGCAGTGAAGCACCCTTTGTTGCGGGAGGGGTAGAGACCCAGTACTTC; cdr3_aa: CASSEAPFVAGGVETQYF
j_call: TRBJ2-1; d_call: TRBD1; clone_size: NA; v_call: TRBV12-5; cdr3_nt: TGTGCTAGTGGACCCGGGACAGGGAACAATGAGCAGTTCTTC; cdr3_aa: CASGPGTGNNEQFF
j_call: TRBJ1-4; d_call: TRBD1; clone_size: NA; v_call: TRBV6-6; cdr3_nt: TGTGCCAGCAGTTACGGACAGGGAGGGGGTGAAAAACTGTTTTTT; cdr3_aa: CASSYGQGGGEKLFF
j_call: TRBJ2-1; d_call: NA; clone_size: once; v_call: TRBV12-2; cdr3_nt: TGTGCAAGTCGCCCCCCCCGGACTAGTCACCATGAGCAGTTCTTC; cdr3_aa: CASRPPRTSHHEQFF
j_call: TRBJ2-1; d_call: TRBD1; clone_size: NA; v_call: TRBV6-5; cdr3_nt: TGTGCCAGCAGTTACTTGGGGACAGGGCTCAATGAGCAGTTCTTC; cdr3_aa: CASSYLGTGLNEQFF
j_call: TRBJ2-2; d_call: TRBD1; clone_size: few; v_call: TRBV6-5; cdr3_nt: TGTGCCATAAACAGGGGGGACACCGGGGAGCTGTTTTTT; cdr3_aa: CAINRGDTGELFF
j_call: TRBJ2-5; d_call: NA; clone_size: NA; v_call: TRBV6-4; cdr3_nt: TGTGCCAGCAGTAGGACAGCCCAAGAGACCCAGTACTTC; cdr3_aa: CASSRTAQETQYF
j_call: TRBJ2-1; d_call: TRBD2; clone_size: NA; v_call: TRBV7-3; cdr3_nt: TGTGCCAGCAGCCCGACTTCCGGGACTAGCGGGAGGCATGAGCAGTTCTTC; cdr3_aa: CASSPTSGTSGRHEQFF
j_call: TRBJ1-2; d_call: NA; clone_size: NA; v_call: TRBV6-5; cdr3_nt: TGTGCCAGCAGTCAACCCGGGGAGGACCGCGGTGGCTACACCTTC; cdr3_aa: CASSQPGEDRGGYTF
j_call: TRBJ2-2; d_call: TRBD2; clone_size: NA; v_call: TRBV11-2; cdr3_nt: TGTGCCAGCAGCTTAGGGCCTAGCGGGAGGGTCACCGGGGAGCTGTTTTTT; cdr3_aa: CASSLGPSGRVTGELFF
j_call: TRBJ2-7; d_call: NA; clone_size: NA; v_call: TRBV28; cdr3_nt: TGTGCCAGCAGTCTTTATTTTGGGAGAGCCTACGAGCAGTACTTC; cdr3_aa: CASSLYFGRAYEQYF
j_call: TRBJ2-5; d_call: TRBD1; clone_size: once; v_call: TRBV5-1; cdr3_nt: TGCGCCAGCAGCTTGGAGCAGGGGGCGATACTAACGACCCAGTACTTC; cdr3_aa: CASSLEQGAILTTQYF
j_call: TRBJ1-1; d_call: NA; clone_size: NA; v_call: TRBV24-1; cdr3_nt: TGTGCCACCCGAGGACAAATGAACACTGAAGCTTTCTTT; cdr3_aa: CATRGQMNTEAFF
j_call: TRBJ2-3; d_call: TRBD2; clone_size: few; v_call: TRBV9; cdr3_nt: TGTGCCAGCAGCGTAGCAGGAGCGGGAGGGACAGATACGCAGTATTTT; cdr3_aa: CASSVAGAGGTDTQYF
j_call: TRBJ2-1; d_call: TRBD2; clone_size: NA; v_call: TRBV30; cdr3_nt: TGTGCCTGGAGTCCCGGGGGACTAAACAATGAGCAGTTCTTC; cdr3_aa: CAWSPGGLNNEQFF
j_call: TRBJ2-3; d_call: TRBD1; clone_size: once; v_call: TRBV4-1; cdr3_nt: TGCGCCAGCAGCCAAGCAGGACAGGGGGCGGGAGATACGCAGTATTTT; cdr3_aa: CASSQAGQGAGDTQYF
j_call: TRBJ1-1; d_call: NA; clone_size: NA; v_call: TRBV14; cdr3_nt: TGTGCCAGCAGCCAAGATATAACAGGGACCACTGAAGCTTTCTTT; cdr3_aa: CASSQDITGTTEAFF
j_call: TRBJ1-5; d_call: NA; clone_size: NA; v_call: TRBV28; cdr3_nt: TGTGCCAGCAGTTTATTTATCGGGGGAGGGCGAAGTCAGCCCCAGCATTTT; cdr3_aa: CASSLFIGGGRSQPQHF
j_call: TRBJ2-3; d_call: TRBD2; clone_size: NA; v_call: TRBV19; cdr3_nt: TGTGCCAGTAGCGAAACTAGCGGGCGAGATACGCAGTATTTT; cdr3_aa: CASSETSGRDTQYF
j_call: TRBJ2-3; d_call: NA; clone_size: NA; v_call: TRBV11-1; cdr3_nt: TGTGCCAGCAGCTTGGAAATTAACAGGGATACGCAGTATTTT; cdr3_aa: CASSLEINRDTQYF
j_call: TRBJ1-3; d_call: TRBD1; clone_size: NA; v_call: TRBV4-1; cdr3_nt: TGCGCCAGCAGCCAGGAAGCTGGACAGGGTCTGGGAAACACCATATATTTT; cdr3_aa: CASSQEAGQGLGNTIYF
j_call: TRBJ2-1; d_call: NA; clone_size: few; v_call: TRBV3-1/TRBV3-2; cdr3_nt: TGTGCCAGCAGCCAGGACAGATACAATGAGCAGTTCTTC; cdr3_aa: CASSQDRYNEQFF
j_call: TRBJ2-1; d_call: TRBD1; clone_size: NA; v_call: TRBV7-3; cdr3_nt: TGTGCCAGCAGCTTAAGGGACAGGGGTTCCTACAATGAGCAGTTCTTC; cdr3_aa: CASSLRDRGSYNEQFF
j_call: TRBJ2-2; d_call: NA; clone_size: NA; v_call: TRBV7-3; cdr3_nt: TGTGCCAGCAGCTTTGGCTCCGCGGAGACCGGGGAGCTGTTTTTT; cdr3_aa: CASSFGSAETGELFF
j_call: TRBJ1-5; d_call: NA; clone_size: few; v_call: TRBV7-2; cdr3_nt: TGTGCCAGCAGCGTGGACACCCGCAATCAGCCCCAGCATTTT; cdr3_aa: CASSVDTRNQPQHF
j_call: TRBJ1-2; d_call: NA; clone_size: NA; v_call: TRBV29-1; cdr3_nt: TGCAGCGTTCAGGGAAACTATGGCTACACCTTC; cdr3_aa: CSVQGNYGYTF
j_call: TRBJ2-1; d_call: TRBD1; clone_size: few; v_call: TRBV7-6; cdr3_nt: TGTGCCAGCAGCTTGGAGACAGGGGTGGTTGTTAGGCAGTTCTTC; cdr3_aa: CASSLETGVVVRQFF
j_call: TRBJ1-5; d_call: NA; clone_size: NA; v_call: TRBV7-2; cdr3_nt: TGTGCCAGCAGCTTAGACACTAGCAATCAGCCCCAGCATTTT; cdr3_aa: CASSLDTSNQPQHF
j_call: TRBJ1-2; d_call: TRBD1; clone_size: NA; v_call: TRBV28; cdr3_nt: TGTGCCAGCATTTCCCACAGGGGGCCGGGTAGGAACTATGGCTACACCTTC; cdr3_aa: CASISHRGPGRNYGYTF
j_call: TRBJ1-5; d_call: NA; clone_size: NA; v_call: TRBV5-6; cdr3_nt: TGTGCCAGCAGCTTGTTCGGCAGCGAATATAGCAATCAGCCCCAGCATTTT; cdr3_aa: CASSLFGSEYSNQPQHF
j_call: TRBJ1-5; d_call: NA; clone_size: NA; v_call: TRBV19; cdr3_nt: TGTGCCAGTAGTATAGATACCCTTGGCCGTAGCAATCAGCCCCAGCATTTT; cdr3_aa: CASSIDTLGRSNQPQHF
j_call: TRBJ1-5; d_call: TRBD1; clone_size: few; v_call: TRBV2; cdr3_nt: TGTGCCAGCAGTGGGACAGGGGCGGATCAGCCCCAGCATTTT; cdr3_aa: CASSGTGADQPQHF
j_call: TRBJ2-2; d_call: NA; clone_size: NA; v_call: TRBV11-2; cdr3_nt: TGTGCCAGCAGCTTTCCACCAGGGGGGATAGACACCGGGGAGCTGTTTTTT; cdr3_aa: CASSFPPGGIDTGELFF
j_call: TRBJ1-6; d_call: TRBD1; clone_size: NA; v_call: TRBV6-1; cdr3_nt: TGTGCCAGCAGTGAATCTTCAGGGGGTTACGGATCACCCCTCCACTTT; cdr3_aa: CASSESSGGYGSPLHF
j_call: TRBJ1-5; d_call: NA; clone_size: few; v_call: TRBV4-3; cdr3_nt: TGCGCCAGCAGCCAAGCCCTGGGGGGGGCAGGCAATCAGCCCCAGCATTTT; cdr3_aa: CASSQALGGAGNQPQHF
j_call: TRBJ2-5; d_call: NA; clone_size: NA; v_call: TRBV12-3/TRBV12-4; cdr3_nt: TGTGCCAGCAGTTACACTAGTAGTGAGACCCAGTACTTC; cdr3_aa: CASSYTSSETQYF
j_call: TRBJ1-1; d_call: NA; clone_size: NA; v_call: TRBV7-3; cdr3_nt: TGTGCCAGCAGCTTACCCCAGGGGACCTCCACTGAAGCTTTCTTT; cdr3_aa: CASSLPQGTSTEAFF
j_call: TRBJ2-1; d_call: TRBD2; clone_size: few; v_call: TRBV12-5; cdr3_nt: TGTGCTAGTGGTTTGTCGACTAGCGGGAGGGTAAACAATGAGCAGTTCTTC; cdr3_aa: CASGLSTSGRVNNEQFF
j_call: TRBJ1-5; d_call: NA; clone_size: NA; v_call: TRBV28; cdr3_nt: TGTGCCAGCAGGCTCGGTGGGGGCCAAGTGGGCAATCAGCCCCAGCATTTT; cdr3_aa: CASRLGGGQVGNQPQHF
j_call: TRBJ2-2; d_call: TRBD2; clone_size: once; v_call: TRBV11-1; cdr3_nt: TGTGCCAGCAGCTTAGCGCGGGGAGCGGGAGTCACCGGGGAGCTGTTTTTT; cdr3_aa: CASSLARGAGVTGELFF
j_call: TRBJ1-4; d_call: NA; clone_size: NA; v_call: TRBV7-8; cdr3_nt: TGTGCCAGCAGCTCGGGACAATTCAATGAAAAACTGTTTTTT; cdr3_aa: CASSSGQFNEKLFF
j_call: TRBJ1-2; d_call: TRBD1; clone_size: NA; v_call: TRBV7-8; cdr3_nt: TGTGCCAGCAGCTTAGAGGGACAGGGGGCTGTCCCCTATGGCTACACCTTC; cdr3_aa: CASSLEGQGAVPYGYTF
j_call: TRBJ2-1; d_call: NA; clone_size: NA; v_call: TRBV18; cdr3_nt: TGTGCCAGCTCACCACTAGCTTACAATGAGCAGTTCTTC; cdr3_aa: CASSPLAYNEQFF
j_call: TRBJ1-1; d_call: NA; clone_size: many; v_call: TRBV9; cdr3_nt: TGTGCCAGCAGCGTACTGGGAGACACTGAAGCTTTCTTT; cdr3_aa: CASSVLGDTEAFF
j_call: TRBJ2-2; d_call: TRBD2; clone_size: NA; v_call: TRBV28; cdr3_nt: TGTGCCAGCAGTTTTTTGGTAGCGGGAGACTACACCGGGGAGCTGTTTTTT; cdr3_aa: CASSFLVAGDYTGELFF
j_call: TRBJ1-5; d_call: TRBD1; clone_size: NA; v_call: TRBV19; cdr3_nt: TGTGCCAGTAGTACCGGGACAGGGGGCGGGCAGCCCCAGCATTTT; cdr3_aa: CASSTGTGGGQPQHF
j_call: TRBJ1-1; d_call: NA; clone_size: NA; v_call: TRBV5-1; cdr3_nt: TGCGCCAGCAGCTTAGGACTGATGAGCACTGAAGCTTTCTTT; cdr3_aa: CASSLGLMSTEAFF
j_call: TRBJ1-2; d_call: TRBD1; clone_size: NA; v_call: TRBV7-8; cdr3_nt: TGTGCCAGCACATACGGGACAGGGGTCTGGGACTATGGCTACACCTTC; cdr3_aa: CASTYGTGVWDYGYTF
j_call: TRBJ2-1; d_call: NA; clone_size: few; v_call: TRBV7-3; cdr3_nt: TGTGCCAGCAGCTTAAGGGGACACATGAGCTCCTACAATGAGCAGTTCTTC; cdr3_aa: CASSLRGHMSSYNEQFF
j_call: TRBJ1-2; d_call: NA; clone_size: NA; v_call: TRBV19; cdr3_nt: TGTGCCAGTACACGGGGACAAAGCTATGGCTACACCTTC; cdr3_aa: CASTRGQSYGYTF
j_call: TRBJ2-1; d_call: TRBD1; clone_size: once; v_call: TRBV7-2; cdr3_nt: TGTGCCAGCAGACCCACGGGACAGGGGGCTGAGGATGAGCAGTTCTTC; cdr3_aa: CASRPTGQGAEDEQFF